A selection of T cell receptor beta chains follows, all from one sample in a study of T cell responses to AZD1222 COVID-19 vaccine. The repertoire was sequenced with immunoSEQ multiplex PCR; TCRdb's copy has only in-frame clones and lacks some. The sample records 120,000 or so clones, 90% being singletons. The starting material was peripheral blood, obtained on day 0 of AZD1222 vaccination. The receptors were sampled from an adult in good health. CDR3s include the opening cysteine and the closing phenylalanine or tryptophan. Each record gives: V gene, J gene, D gene, clone size, CDR3 DNA, CDR3 protein. The D gene is left open where the match is weak. Part of the rows lack a size; the others show once, few, many or a class for expanded clones.

V gene: TRBV5-1
J gene: TRBJ1-5
D gene: -
clone size: -
CDR3 DNA: TGCGCCAGCAGCTTGGACCCAGGGCGCAATCAGCCCCAGCATTTT
CDR3 protein: CASSLDPGRNQPQHF

V gene: TRBV7-8
J gene: TRBJ2-1
D gene: -
clone size: -
CDR3 DNA: TGTGCCAGCAGCTTAGTGGGGAATGAGCAGTTCTTC
CDR3 protein: CASSLVGNEQFF

V gene: TRBV19
J gene: TRBJ2-1
D gene: TRBD1
clone size: once
CDR3 DNA: TGTGCCAGTAAGACGGACAGGAGCTCCTACAATGAGCAGTTCTTC
CDR3 protein: CASKTDRSSYNEQFF

V gene: TRBV7-9
J gene: TRBJ2-3
D gene: TRBD2
clone size: once
CDR3 DNA: TGTGCCAGCAGCTTAGCGGGCGGGAGAGGGACAGATACGCAGTATTTT
CDR3 protein: CASSLAGGRGTDTQYF

V gene: TRBV5-8
J gene: TRBJ1-5
D gene: -
clone size: once
CDR3 DNA: TGTGCCAGCAGCTTGGCACGGGCTCAGCCCCAGCATTTT
CDR3 protein: CASSLARAQPQHF

V gene: TRBV5-6
J gene: TRBJ1-2
D gene: TRBD1
clone size: few
CDR3 DNA: TGTGCCAGCGACCTTTCCGGGACAGCCATCGGCTACACCTTC
CDR3 protein: CASDLSGTAIGYTF

V gene: TRBV6-1
J gene: TRBJ2-7
D gene: TRBD1
clone size: -
CDR3 DNA: TGTGCCAGCAGCGAAGACAGGGTGGTTGGCTACGAGCAGTACTTC
CDR3 protein: CASSEDRVVGYEQYF

V gene: TRBV6-1
J gene: TRBJ1-6
D gene: -
clone size: -
CDR3 DNA: TGTGCCAGCAGTGTTGCAGGGGCCGCTTTAAGTTCACCCCTCCACTTT
CDR3 protein: CASSVAGAALSSPLHF

V gene: TRBV5-1
J gene: TRBJ2-6
D gene: -
clone size: -
CDR3 DNA: TGCGCCAGCAGCTTGTCGGGTGGCGAGGGGCCTGGGGCCAACGTCCTGACTTTC
CDR3 protein: CASSLSGGEGPGANVLTF

V gene: TRBV21-1
J gene: TRBJ1-1
D gene: -
clone size: -
CDR3 DNA: TGTGCCAGCAGCGGCGACGGGACCACTGAAGCTTTCTTT
CDR3 protein: CASSGDGTTEAFF

V gene: TRBV2
J gene: TRBJ2-5
D gene: -
clone size: -
CDR3 DNA: TGTGCCAGCTCCCAGGTAGAGACCCAGTACTTC
CDR3 protein: CASSQVETQYF

V gene: TRBV7-8
J gene: TRBJ2-7
D gene: -
clone size: -
CDR3 DNA: TGTGCCAGCAGCTTAGCGCATTCAGGGTTAGTGTCCTACGAGCAGTACTTC
CDR3 protein: CASSLAHSGLVSYEQYF

V gene: TRBV28
J gene: TRBJ2-7
D gene: TRBD1
clone size: once
CDR3 DNA: TGTGCCAGCAGACAGACAGGGGGCTACGAGCAGTACTTC
CDR3 protein: CASRQTGGYEQYF

V gene: TRBV7-2
J gene: TRBJ1-6
D gene: -
clone size: -
CDR3 DNA: TGTGCCAGCAGCTTGGGGATGGAGGCCTATAATTCACCCCTCCACTTT
CDR3 protein: CASSLGMEAYNSPLHF

V gene: TRBV5-1
J gene: TRBJ2-7
D gene: -
clone size: -
CDR3 DNA: TGCGCCAGCTCCCCCGGCGGGACGGAACCTAGCTACGAGCAGTACTTC
CDR3 protein: CASSPGGTEPSYEQYF

V gene: TRBV6-4
J gene: TRBJ2-2
D gene: TRBD2
clone size: -
CDR3 DNA: TGTGCCAGCAGAGAACTAGCGGGAGCGGGGGAGCTGTTTTTT
CDR3 protein: CASRELAGAGELFF

V gene: TRBV18
J gene: TRBJ1-5
D gene: -
clone size: once
CDR3 DNA: TGTGCCAGCTCACCAGCCGTAGGTGGCAATCAGCCCCAGCATTTT
CDR3 protein: CASSPAVGGNQPQHF

V gene: TRBV5-4
J gene: TRBJ1-1
D gene: -
clone size: -
CDR3 DNA: TGTGCCAGCAGCTTGGAACGGGGAAGAGGCACTGAAGCTTTCTTT
CDR3 protein: CASSLERGRGTEAFF

V gene: TRBV29-1
J gene: TRBJ2-5
D gene: -
clone size: -
CDR3 DNA: TGTACCGTATTGGGCGGAGCGTACCAAGAGACCCAGTACTTC
CDR3 protein: CTVLGGAYQETQYF

V gene: TRBV6-5
J gene: TRBJ2-5
D gene: -
clone size: -
CDR3 DNA: TGTGCCAGCACTCCTGTAGGGGAGACCCAGTACTTC
CDR3 protein: CASTPVGETQYF

V gene: TRBV9
J gene: TRBJ2-2
D gene: TRBD2
clone size: -
CDR3 DNA: TGTGCCAGCTCCAAGGGCTGGGAGGGCACCGGGGAGCTGTTTTTT
CDR3 protein: CASSKGWEGTGELFF

V gene: TRBV9
J gene: TRBJ1-1
D gene: -
clone size: -
CDR3 DNA: TGTGCCAGCAGCTTCCCCCCGGGGGGGGTAGGTACTGAAGCTTTCTTT
CDR3 protein: CASSFPPGGVGTEAFF

V gene: TRBV18
J gene: TRBJ1-3
D gene: -
clone size: -
CDR3 DNA: TGTGCCAGCTCACCACCGGGAACTGGAAACACCATATATTTT
CDR3 protein: CASSPPGTGNTIYF

V gene: TRBV11-2
J gene: TRBJ1-2
D gene: -
clone size: once
CDR3 DNA: TGTGCCAGCAGTCCGGATGGGGAGGACTATGGCTACACCTTC
CDR3 protein: CASSPDGEDYGYTF

V gene: TRBV7-3
J gene: TRBJ2-1
D gene: TRBD1
clone size: -
CDR3 DNA: TGTGCCAGCAGCTCTCAGGGGGAGAGCTCCTACAATGAGCAGTTCTTC
CDR3 protein: CASSSQGESSYNEQFF

V gene: TRBV5-4
J gene: TRBJ1-1
D gene: TRBD1
clone size: -
CDR3 DNA: TGTGCCAGCAGCCGGGGACAGCAGAACACTGAAGCTTTCTTT
CDR3 protein: CASSRGQQNTEAFF

V gene: TRBV3-1/TRBV3-2
J gene: TRBJ2-1
D gene: TRBD2
clone size: -
CDR3 DNA: TGTGCCAGCAGCCAGACCCTCGGGAGGGCCCGGCCCAATGAGCAGTTCTTC
CDR3 protein: CASSQTLGRARPNEQFF

V gene: TRBV18
J gene: TRBJ1-4
D gene: -
clone size: -
CDR3 DNA: TGTGCCAGCTCACCCCTCGGAGGGATGAATGAAAAACTGTTTTTT
CDR3 protein: CASSPLGGMNEKLFF

V gene: TRBV6-1
J gene: TRBJ2-1
D gene: -
clone size: once
CDR3 DNA: TGTGCCAGCAGTGAAATCCCAGACTTCCCTGGGGGTGAGCAGTTCTTC
CDR3 protein: CASSEIPDFPGGEQFF

V gene: TRBV4-2
J gene: TRBJ1-2
D gene: -
clone size: few
CDR3 DNA: TGTGCCAGCAGCCAAGATTCAGGGTCTGATGGCTACACCTTC
CDR3 protein: CASSQDSGSDGYTF

V gene: TRBV27
J gene: TRBJ2-2
D gene: TRBD2
clone size: -
CDR3 DNA: TGTGCCAGCAGTTTATTAGCGGGATATGGCACCGGGGAGCTGTTTTTT
CDR3 protein: CASSLLAGYGTGELFF

V gene: TRBV3-1/TRBV3-2
J gene: TRBJ2-1
D gene: -
clone size: -
CDR3 DNA: TGTGCCAGCAGCCAAGGGGGGGGCAAAGGGCGGTTCTTC
CDR3 protein: CASSQGGGKGRFF

V gene: TRBV5-4
J gene: TRBJ2-1
D gene: -
clone size: -
CDR3 DNA: TGTGCCAGCAGCTCGCCGGGCCCCTCCTACAATGAGCAGTTCTTC
CDR3 protein: CASSSPGPSYNEQFF

V gene: TRBV5-1
J gene: TRBJ2-1
D gene: -
clone size: -
CDR3 DNA: TGCGCCAGCAGCGTCGGGACCCTTCCTCTCTCCTACAATGAGCAGTTCTTC
CDR3 protein: CASSVGTLPLSYNEQFF

V gene: TRBV28
J gene: TRBJ1-2
D gene: TRBD1
clone size: -
CDR3 DNA: TGTGCCAGCCATGGACAGGCTACAGATGGCTACACCTTC
CDR3 protein: CASHGQATDGYTF

V gene: TRBV3-1/TRBV3-2
J gene: TRBJ1-4
D gene: -
clone size: -
CDR3 DNA: TGTGCCAGCAGCCAAGATTGGCAGGCAGGGGAAAAACTGTTTTTT
CDR3 protein: CASSQDWQAGEKLFF

V gene: TRBV5-1
J gene: TRBJ2-3
D gene: TRBD1
clone size: -
CDR3 DNA: TGCGCCAGCAGCACCGACAGGGTCGGGGATACGCAGTATTTT
CDR3 protein: CASSTDRVGDTQYF

V gene: TRBV28
J gene: TRBJ2-3
D gene: -
clone size: -
CDR3 DNA: TGTGCCAGCAGTTTCGGGTCGCCAGATACGCAGTATTTT
CDR3 protein: CASSFGSPDTQYF

V gene: TRBV2
J gene: TRBJ1-1
D gene: TRBD1
clone size: -
CDR3 DNA: TGTGCCAGCAGTGAAGAAACAGGGGCCACTGAAGCTTTCTTT
CDR3 protein: CASSEETGATEAFF

V gene: TRBV3-1/TRBV3-2
J gene: TRBJ2-7
D gene: -
clone size: -
CDR3 DNA: TGTGCCAGCAGCCCCGACCGCCGATACGAGCAGTACTTC
CDR3 protein: CASSPDRRYEQYF